The present entry profiles one T cell receptor (beta chain) with its context. This receptor's antigen is unknown. No base qualities exist here, and no much larger clone lies one base off it. The collaborating institutions used their own protocols to collect whole blood in K2EDTA tubes. For TCRbeta analysis, collaborators shipped samples in one of three forms: frozen whole blood, isolated PBMCs, or DNA extracted from either of those sample types. The germline V gene specifies MNHEY as CDR1 and SVGAGI as CDR2. V lost 1 base and J lost 5 bases, and the count of bases not matched to a germline gene is 8. The cysteine opens and the phenylalanine closes a CDR3 of 15 amino acids. Only CDR3 DNA is held: 45 bases, read in frame from base 1. This sample was included in a study of blood T cell repertoires in COVID-19 (dated by TCRdb to the early 2020s). Study-level background: Samples from collaborators originated in the United States, Italy and Spain and spanned both the acute and convalescent phases of COVID-19. Sample metadata almost always included a de-identified subject ID, COVID-19 status, age in years and sex. Subjects who had been exposed to COVID-19, were actively infected with it, or had recovered from it provided the deeply sampled blood TCRbeta repertoires that made up the dataset. Samples came from the ongoing ImmuneRACE study (first 160 participants) plus 1,254 subjects from 6 global collaborators. The material from the prospective study consisted of cDNA or gDNA derived from T cells, B-cell-depleted T cells, or PBMCs. The repertoires were released in a freely available public database intended as a resource for research on the immune response to SARS-CoV-2. HLA class I and class II types, where available, came from metadata supplied by the sample provider rather than from assay-based typing. Study-wide conclusions, independent of this receptor: The amount of clinical and demographic metadata varied by source and participant and was provided uncurated.

TCRbeta CDR3 regions were amplified from genomic DNA using the immunoSEQ Assay, a bias-controlled multiplex PCR. The paper's processing steps were these. The number of nucleated cells in each sample was estimated by amplification of reference gene primers within the assay. To quantify the absolute abundance of each unique TCRbeta CDR3 rearrangement, sequence reads were collapsed and filtered. For each sample, productive Simpson clonality was calculated by taking the square root of Simpson's diversity index across productive rearrangements. The table was pulled from immuneACCESS by TCRdb, which kept in-frame rearrangements only. Such tables lose some clones; where checked, under half of the loss comes from unresolved V genes, and the rest has no known cause. From that table come the V and J calls and clone size; the DNA was used to work out D and trimming. A total of about 98,000 clones appear in this sample, approximately 80% of them only once. The ten most abundant clones make up approximately 10% of the sample.

Material: peripheral blood. The chain is assembled from TRBV6-5 and TRBJ2-7; 7 bases in the middle match TRBD1. The clonotype originates from a man between 65 and 79 years old with active or convalescent COVID-19. Here the CDR3 is given as CASSYFRGYPHEQYF. At the DNA level, the sequence is TGTGCCAGCAGTTACTTCAGGGGGTACCCTCACGAGCAGTACTTC.